These 24 T cell receptor beta chains came from one sample sequenced in a study of shared clonotypes between healthy human individuals. Profiled with immunoSEQ multiplex PCR; TCRdb holds only in-frame clones, not every one. Of about 2,500,000 clones in the sample, approximately 92% are singletons; the top ten hold more than 0.12%. Material for sequencing was naive CD4+ T cells sorted from blood. Subset noted: CD45RA+ positively selected. The receptors derive from a man younger than 35 in good health.

The chain uses TRBV5-4 and TRBJ2-3; TRBD2 matches at 15 bases. Germline loops: CDR1 SGHNT, CDR2 YYREEE (reference sequence). This CDR3 region has 20 residues. J lost 2 bases, V lost 4 bases, and 14 bases had no gene match. The CDR3 here is CASSQGLAGGITATTDTQYF. CDR3 sequence (DNA): TGTGCCAGCAGCCAGGGACTAGCGGGAGGAATAACGGCGACCACAGATACGCAGTATTTT.

V is TRBV5-1 and J is TRBJ1-6; 10 bases agree with TRBD1. The trim removed 0 bases at V and 8 bases at J, leaving 11 bases unmatched. This CDR3 has 18 residues. Germline V gene data show CDR1 as SGHRS and CDR2 as YFSETQ. Written as DNA, the CDR3 is TGCGCCAGCAGCTTGGGAGGGACAGGGGTAAGGATGGATTCACCCCTCCACTTT. This sequence encodes CASSLGGTGVRMDSPLHF.

This chain links TRBV9 with TRBJ1-3; D is perhaps TRBD1 (5 bases). Germline-derived CDR1 and CDR2 are SGDLS and YYNGEE. Trimming left V 0 bases short and J 0 bases short, with 10 bases between. CDR3 size: 16 residues. CDR3 bases: TGTGCCAGCAGCGTAGACCCAGGGAACTCTGGAAACACCATATATTTT. Encoded protein: CASSVDPGNSGNTIYF.

Points on this clone: At the DNA level, this CDR3 is encoded by other sequences in the same sample as well. The chain has TRBV5-1 and TRBJ2-7; 11 bases match TRBD2. This CDR3 region has 16 residues. Per the germline V gene, CDR1 is SGHRS and CDR2 is YFSETQ. With 0 bases clipped from V and 0 bases from J, the junction kept 2 bases outside the gene matches. The CDR3 DNA is TGCGCCAGCAGCTTGGGGGGGACTAGCGGCTCCTACGAGCAGTACTTC. Amino acids: CASSLGGTSGSYEQYF.

This clone was observed a few times. The chain is built from TRBV6-1 and TRBJ1-2; possibly TRBD1 for D (5 bases). CDR1 is MNHNS, CDR2 SASEGT, per germline. This CDR3 region has 15 residues. V dropped 6 bases and J dropped 0 bases, with 14 bases sitting between them. The DNA for the CDR3 is TGTGCCAGCAGCCATACCGGGACGGCTAACTATGGCTACACCTTC. Protein: CASSHTGTANYGYTF.

The table lists this clone with a count of one. The rearrangement links TRBV5-4 to TRBJ1-2; 8 bases align to TRBD1. Germline-derived CDR1 and CDR2 are SGHNT and YYREEE (reference sequence). The CDR3 runs 16 residues. The V and J ends lost 1 base and 5 bases, in that order; junction bases with no gene match: 10. The DNA for the CDR3 is TGTGCCAGCAGCTTGCGACAGGGGATGTTCCTATATGGCTACACCTTC. This encodes CASSLRQGMFLYGYTF.

The chain carries TRBV28 and TRBJ2-5, with no clear D. V was clipped by 6 bases and J by 1 base, with 15 bases between them. The CDR3 runs 15 residues. From germline, CDR1 is MDHEN and CDR2 SYDVKM. CDR3: CASSSGRRTQETQYF. The CDR3 region has the DNA TGTGCCAGCAGCTCGGGTCGAAGAACCCAAGAGACCCAGTACTTC.

In nucleotides, the CDR3 is TGCGCCAGCAGAGTTCCAGGGACGAAGAAGTATTTT. The encoded protein is CASRVPGTKKYF. The chain carries TRBV5-1 and TRBJ2-3, with D perhaps being TRBD1 or TRBD2 (5 bases each). V was shortened by 5 bases and J by 13 bases, with 17 bases between the two germline ends. The CDR3 loop spans 12 amino acids. The germline CDR1 and CDR2 sequences are SGHRS and YFSETQ.

The table lists this clone with a few counts. The V call is TRBV19, the J call TRBJ1-5, with a weak D call TRBD1 (6 bases). Germline V gene lookup returns CDR1 LNHDA and CDR2 SQIVND (reference sequence). This CDR3 comprises 15 residues. V lost 5 bases and J 0 bases, leaving 11 bases between the germline ends. The CDR3: CASSQGFSSNQPQHF. The CDR3 DNA is TGTGCCAGTAGTCAGGGGTTTAGTAGCAATCAGCCCCAGCATTTT.

V and J are TRBV6-6 and TRBJ1-1; D is unresolved. Germline V lookup: CDR1 MNHNY, CDR2 SVGAGI (reference sequence). V gave up 4 bases and J gave up 6 bases, with 12 bases separating them. The length of the CDR3 is 13 residues. CDR3 in amino acids: CASSSRTRAEAFF. CDR3 DNA: TGTGCCAGCAGTTCTAGGACGCGGGCTGAAGCTTTCTTT.

Note on this clone: The sample carries other DNA sequences with the same CDR3. CDR3 sequence (DNA): TGCGCCAGCAGCTTGGCAGTAGCGGGAGGGCAAGAGACCCAGTACTTC. This codes for CASSLAVAGGQETQYF. The chain carries TRBV5-1 and TRBJ2-5, with 11 nucleotides matching TRBD2. Trimming removed 0 bases from V and 2 bases from J; junction bases left unmatched: 3. The CDR3 is 16 amino acids. Germline values: CDR1 SGHRS, CDR2 YFSETQ.

This clone showed up just once. The chain has TRBV7-9 and TRBJ2-1, with D unclear. CDR3 length equals 15 residues. V lost 2 bases and J lost 6, with 14 bases in between. Germline-derived CDR1 and CDR2 are SEHNR and FQNEAQ (reference sequence). The CDR3 region has the DNA TGTGCCAGCAGCTTAAGCAGTCCCTACTTCAATGAGCAGTTCTTC. Translation: CASSLSSPYFNEQFF.

The chain links TRBV18 to TRBJ1-1; D remains unclear. The CDR3 extends over 16 amino acids. The germline V gene has CDR1 KGHSH and CDR2 LQKENI. Trimming removed 3 bases from V and 2 bases from J, with 16 bases in between. The CDR3 nucleotides read TGTGCCAGCTCACCGCGGCAGGCCAAACTAAACACTGAAGCTTTCTTT. Its protein product is CASSPRQAKLNTEAFF.

The chain couples TRBV7-2 to TRBJ2-5; no clear D gene. The length of the CDR3 is 13 residues. The V gene's germline CDR1 is SGHTA and CDR2 FQGNSA. V was pared by 3 bases and J by 0 bases, with 5 bases between. The CDR3 nucleotides read TGTGCCAGCAGCTTCGTGTACCAAGAGACCCAGTACTTC. It codes for CASSFVYQETQYF. The whole variable domain, filled in from reference TRBV7-2 and TRBJ2-5, reads GAGVSQSPSNKVTEKGKDVELRCDPISGHTALYWYRQSLGQGLEFLIYFQGNSAPDKSGLPSDRFSAERTGGSVSTLTIQRTQQEDSAVYLCASSFVYQETQYFGPGTRLLVL.

The chain employs TRBV2 and TRBJ1-2; D is unresolved. The CDR3 is 13 amino acids. The germline gives CDR1 SNHLY, CDR2 FYNNEI. V was pared by 4 bases and J by 7 bases, with 13 bases between. DNA for the CDR3: TGTGCCAGCAGTGGGCAGACTGCCGGTGGCTACACCTTC. Translated: CASSGQTAGGYTF.

This clone was counted a single time. The same CDR3 arises from other DNA sequences in this sample as well. This sequence joins TRBV19 and TRBJ1-2; D is unresolved. With 3 bases removed from V and 0 bases from J, the gap between germline ends came to 5 bases. CDR1 and CDR2 from the germline V gene are LNHDA and SQIVND (reference sequence). This CDR3 region has 13 residues. CDR3 bases: TGTGCCAGTAGTATCTCTACTAACTATGGCTACACCTTC. This gives the protein CASSISTNYGYTF.

A single count supports this clone. The chain is built from TRBV10-3 and TRBJ1-2; weak D call: TRBD1 (5 bases). Germline values: CDR1 ENHRY, CDR2 SYGVKD. V was pared by 10 bases and J by 4 bases, with 13 bases between. The CDR3 is made up of 12 amino acids. CDR3 DNA sequence: TGTGCCACGCAAACGGGGGGCTATGGCTACACCTTC. This sequence encodes CATQTGGYGYTF.

CDR3: CALATLGGRILYEQYF. The CDR3 coding sequence is TGCGCCTTGGCCACCTTGGGGGGGCGGATTCTCTACGAGCAGTACTTC. This chain joins TRBV10-1 and TRBJ2-7; D may be TRBD2 (7 bases). V was shortened by 11 bases and J by 3 bases, with 26 bases between the two germline ends. Looked up from germline, CDR1 is WNHNN and CDR2 is SYGVQD (reference sequence). CDR3 size: 16 residues.

The chain couples TRBV11-1 to TRBJ2-5; D is perhaps TRBD2 (6 bases). V was cut by 1 base and J by 1 base, with 10 bases left in between. The germline V gene has CDR1 SGHAT and CDR2 FQDESV (reference sequence). The CDR3 sequence is 15 residues long. CDR3: CASSLGGEPQETQYF. Here the CDR3 DNA reads TGTGCCAGCAGCTTAGGGGGGGAGCCCCAAGAGACCCAGTACTTC.

The rearrangement links TRBV11-2 to TRBJ1-6; D gene unclear. The CDR3 runs 19 residues. Trimming cost V 4 bases and J 0 bases, with 19 bases left between them. Germline lookup yields CDR1 SGHAT and CDR2 FQNNGV. CDR3 protein: CASSYKARGVSSYNSPLHF. In DNA, the CDR3 is TGTGCCAGCAGCTACAAAGCCCGCGGGGTGAGCTCCTATAATTCACCCCTCCACTTT.

As regards this clone: Other DNA sequences from this sample encode an identical CDR3 as well. The V call is TRBV27, the J call TRBJ2-7; a possible D gene is TRBD1 (5 bases). Trimming stripped 2 bases from V and 1 base from J, with 6 bases between. This CDR3 has 13 amino acids. Germline V CDR1 and CDR2: MNHEY, SMNVEV (reference sequence). CDR3 DNA: TGTGCCAGCAGTTTACAGGGTTCCTACGAGCAGTACTTC. Protein sequence: CASSLQGSYEQYF.

The V gene is TRBV11-2, the J gene TRBJ2-5; the match to TRBD2 covers 10 bases. The CDR3 has 17 residues. With V trimmed by 1 base and J by 0 bases, 5 bases remained unmatched. CDR1 is SGHAT, CDR2 FQNNGV, per germline. CDR3 sequence (DNA): TGTGCCAGCAGCTTAGTTATTAGCGGGGGGAACCAAGAGACCCAGTACTTC. It translates to CASSLVISGGNQETQYF.

The chain uses TRBV7-2 and TRBJ2-1; a possible D gene is TRBD2 (5 bases). From germline, CDR1 is SGHTA and CDR2 FQGNSA. The CDR3 extends over 14 amino acids. V gave up 2 bases and J gave up 5 bases, with 10 bases separating them. The CDR3 coding sequence is TGTGCCAGCAGCTTACGTTCGCGGGACAATGAGCAGTTCTTC. Amino acids: CASSLRSRDNEQFF.

The V gene is TRBV10-3, the J gene TRBJ2-7, with TRBD1 matching 10 bases. With V trimmed by 0 bases and J by 6 bases, 2 bases remained unmatched. Germline V gives CDR1 ENHRY, CDR2 SYGVKD. CDR3 length equals 14 residues. CDR3 nucleotide sequence: TGTGCCATCAGTGAGTCGGGGACAGGGGTCGAGCAGTACTTC. Its protein is CAISESGTGVEQYF.